The 13 T cell receptor beta chains given below trace back to one sample, sequenced in a study of blood T cell repertoires in COVID-19. Sequencing used immunoSEQ multiplex PCR; TCRdb keeps in-frame clones, though not all of them. The data contain around 150,000 clones, around nine tenths of them singletons. What was sequenced was peripheral blood. These receptors were taken from a man between 60 and 75 years old with active or convalescent COVID-19.

DNA for the CDR3: TGTGCCAGCAGCACCCGCCATAGTGTTCCCTCCGAGCAGTACTTC. Amino acid sequence: CASSTRHSVPSEQYF. The chain is built from TRBV13 and TRBJ2-7; the D is unclear. Trimming cost V 5 bases and J 6 bases, with 20 bases left between them. The germline V gene encodes CDR1 PRHDT and CDR2 FYEKMQ (reference sequence). This CDR3 comprises 15 residues.

The chain carries TRBV29-1 and TRBJ1-5; D is perhaps TRBD1 (5 bases). The CDR3 is 14 residues long. The ends were cut back, 5 bases at V and 3 bases at J, with 14 bases in the middle. The germline gives CDR1 SQVTM, CDR2 ANQGSEA. The chain's CDR3 is CSVSTGRVNQPQHF. The CDR3 DNA reads TGCAGCGTTTCCACGGGCAGGGTCAATCAGCCCCAGCATTTT.

CDR3 nucleotides: TGTGCCAGCAGTGTTTTTTTGGGGACTAGCGGGAGCTCCTACGAGCAGTACTTC. Amino acid sequence: CASSVFLGTSGSSYEQYF. The rearrangement uses TRBV6-4 and TRBJ2-7, with 14 bases identical to TRBD2. V shed 4 bases and J 0 bases; nucleotides not matched to a gene: 8. In germline, CDR1 is MRHNA, CDR2 SNTAGT. The CDR3 covers 18 residues.

The rearrangement links TRBV5-1 to TRBJ1-6, with 9 bases that match TRBD1. The CDR3 is 17 residues long. Germline values: CDR1 SGHRS, CDR2 YFSETQ. V lost 3 bases and J lost 3; bases outside the gene matches: 7. CDR3 region: CASSSTGGQGYNSPLHF. Here the CDR3 DNA reads TGCGCCAGCAGCTCCACAGGGGGACAGGGCTATAATTCACCCCTCCACTTT.

This chain links TRBV10-3 with TRBJ2-1; 8 bases line up with TRBD2. Trimming removed 3 bases from V and 9 bases from J; junction bases left unmatched: 4. CDR3 length equals 13 residues. CDR1 and CDR2 (germline): ENHRY, SYGVKD. CDR3: CAISEGTRFEQFF. The CDR3 DNA sequence: TGTGCCATCAGTGAAGGGACTAGATTTGAGCAGTTCTTC.

This clone was seen a single time. This sequence joins TRBV4-1 and TRBJ1-1; 8 nucleotides match TRBD1. V shed 0 bases and J 0 bases; nucleotides not matched to a gene: 3. Germline CDR1 reads MGHRA; CDR2 reads YSYEKL. This CDR3 has 16 amino acids. This CDR3 is CASSQDRTGMNTEAFF. The CDR3 nucleotides are TGCGCCAGCAGCCAAGACCGGACAGGGATGAACACTGAAGCTTTCTTT.

The chain carries TRBV10-3 and TRBJ1-1, with D unclear. Per the germline V gene, CDR1 is ENHRY and CDR2 is SYGVKD. The germline V and J ends were trimmed by 10 bases and 6 bases, with 21 bases remaining between them. The CDR3 runs to 14 residues. In nucleotides, the CDR3 is TGTGCCACCGGAAGTACCGGGAGGATAGCTGAAGCTTTCTTT. This sequence encodes CATGSTGRIAEAFF.

This chain links TRBV10-3 with TRBJ2-1, with 10 bases fitting TRBD1. CDR1 is ENHRY, CDR2 SYGVKD, per germline. CDR3 length: 15 residues. V lost 4 bases to trimming and J lost 7 bases; unmatched junction nucleotides: 7. CDR3 residues: CAISGQGALSNEQFF. The DNA of the CDR3 is TGTGCCATCAGTGGACAGGGGGCGCTTAGTAATGAGCAGTTCTTC.

For the CDR3, the DNA is TGTGCCAGCTCGCTGGGACAGGACACTGAAGCTTTCTTT. It yields the protein CASSLGQDTEAFF. The chain recombines TRBV18 with TRBJ1-1, with TRBD1 matching over 8 bases. Germline CDR1 KGHSH, CDR2 LQKENI. The junction had 3 bases not matched to a gene; V was cut back by 6 bases and J by 3 bases. This CDR3 region has 13 residues. Looking up the rest from reference TRBV18 and TRBJ1-1 gives the full variable domain: NAGVMQNPRHLVRRRGQEARLRCSPMKGHSHVYWYRQLPEEGLKFMVYLQKENIIDESGMPKERFSAEFPKEGPSILRIQQVVRGDSAAYFCASSLGQDTEAFFGQGTRLTVV.

This chain links TRBV30 with TRBJ2-6, with D maybe TRBD1 (5 bases). Trimming pared 6 bases from V and 2 bases from J, leaving 17 bases between. CDR1 and CDR2 from the germline V gene are GTSNPN and SVGIG (reference sequence). The CDR3 has 16 amino acids. The CDR3 DNA reads as TGTGCCTGTACACGGCAGGGTTGGGCTGGGGCCAACGTCCTGACTTTC. This codes for CACTRQGWAGANVLTF.

The rearrangement joins TRBV18 to TRBJ1-3; 8 bases agree with TRBD1. Germline V gives CDR1 KGHSH, CDR2 LQKENI. The CDR3 runs 16 residues. V lost 8 bases and J lost 0; bases outside the gene matches: 9. CDR3: CASDLTGDYSGNTIYF. Here the CDR3 DNA reads TGTGCCAGCGACTTGACAGGGGACTACTCTGGAAACACCATATATTTT. Filled out from reference TRBV18 and TRBJ1-3, the complete variable domain reads NAGVMQNPRHLVRRRGQEARLRCSPMKGHSHVYWYRQLPEEGLKFMVYLQKENIIDESGMPKERFSAEFPKEGPSILRIQQVVRGDSAAYFCASDLTGDYSGNTIYFGEGSWLTVV.

The chain recombines TRBV9 with TRBJ2-7, with TRBD2 matching over 12 bases. Trimming removed 3 bases from V and 6 bases from J; junction bases left unmatched: 7. From germline, CDR1 is SGDLS and CDR2 YYNGEE. The CDR3 extends over 15 amino acids. CDR3 loop: CASSARTSGTGEQYF. The CDR3 DNA follows: TGTGCCAGCAGCGCCCGGACTAGCGGGACAGGCGAGCAGTACTTC.

The chain links TRBV6-4 to TRBJ2-2; 9 nucleotides match TRBD1. The CDR3 runs 16 residues. Looked up from germline, CDR1 is MRHNA and CDR2 is SNTAGT. The V gene end was trimmed by 3 bases and the J gene end by 4 bases; junction bases not matched to a gene: 6. CDR3 in DNA: TGTGCCAGCAGTGAACAGGGGGCCCCGATCACCGGGGAGCTGTTTTTT. Translation: CASSEQGAPITGELFF.